This T cell receptor (beta chain) was sequenced in a study of shared clonotypes between healthy human individuals (TCRdb year 2020). For the wider study: The cohort included three men and a couple of women between 18 and 49 years of age. For each donor, CD4 naive and CD4 memory were each run on three plates, CD8 naive on two plates, and CD8 memory on one plate. To estimate repertoire size and how much clonotype sharing occurs between individuals, the study deeply sequenced the blood TCR repertoires of several healthy adults. Per donor, leukapheresis produced somewhere between about 0.85 and 10 billion PBMCs. Libraries were prepared and TCR repertoires were sequenced by different laboratories using diverse techniques, in order to increase sequencing depth and limit assay-specific biases. Points the paper makes about the study in general: Rarefaction of sorted-subset datasets indicated incomplete sequencing despite the large sequencing depth. Approximately 5% of naive CD4, 3.5% of naive CD8, 2.3% of memory CD4, and about 0.4% of memory CD8 clonotypes were shared across several donors. Because the study included a small number of donors, the genetic and exposure-history diversity represented was limited. Compared with non-shared clonotypes, the clonotypes found in all four sorted-subset donors had higher generation probabilities. Only blood was sampled, and tissue TCR repertoires likely differ from those in blood. Pairwise subsampling indicated that sequencing depth was expected to affect the degree of clonotype sharing among donors. Estimated clonotype richness was generally larger for naive than for memory subsets.

The CDR3 contains 13 residues, cysteine and phenylalanine counted. The DNA shown is the 39-base CDR3, in frame from base 1. V is trimmed back by 5 bases and J by 6 bases, and the junction contains 2 bases that no gene match accounts for. The germline V gene provides CDR1 SGHTA and CDR2 FQGNSA. The donors were healthy, HIV-negative adults with no recently reported acute infections or vaccinations. Every donor was a Caucasian adult residing in Nashville, Tennessee, USA. CD4+ T cells were enriched by magnetic negative selection; naive cells were then positively selected on CD45RA, and the negative fraction formed the memory subset. Blood was obtained by leukapheresis, after which PBMCs were separated by Ficoll-Histopaque density gradient centrifugation and cryopreserved in liquid nitrogen vapor phase. Analytical flow cytometry was used to check the purity and quantity of each magnetically sorted T cell population. From each sorted fraction, genomic DNA was isolated and quantified by UV absorbance on a Nanodrop 2000c.

Using the deep immunoSEQ assay, TCR CDR3 regions were amplified from genomic DNA by multiplex PCR. For each cell subset, the extracted genomic DNA was distributed evenly across all wells of several immunoSEQ 96-well plates, and each plate served as one replicate. Each replicate PCR for sorted subsets received 200 ng genomic DNA, equal to about 30,000 T cell genomes. The purified libraries were quantified using a Qubit 3.0 fluorometer, sized with a Bioanalyzer 2100, and then quantified again using the KAPA Library Quantification kit. A separate single-read 150-cycle Illumina NextSeq 550 flow cell was used to sequence each immunoSEQ 96-well plate. The study's own analysis went as follows. The immunoSEQ output contained only junctional sequences without quality scores, so filtering could not match that applied to full-length reads. To assign V/J genes and CDR3, sequences were annotated using PyIR, a Python wrapper for IgBLAST v1.9, with IMGT germline references. Any read was removed if the V/J assignment was weak (E-value above 1e-6), the CDR3 was missing, or the read contained stop codons, out-of-frame junctions, or ambiguous translated residues. V3J clonotypes were defined as sequences sharing an identical inferred V gene, J gene, and CDR3 amino acid sequence. Percentage overlap between repertoires was computed as shared unique clonotypes divided by the size of the smaller repertoire. Three approaches were used to assess repertoire richness: RTK rarefaction, the Chao1 estimator, and Recon v2.1 estimates of unobserved clonotypes. OLGA was used to compute generation probabilities for all TCRbeta clonotypes that the gDNA method yielded from a handful of donors. TCRdb obtained this table from immuneACCESS and retained in-frame rearrangements with V and J assigned. These tables miss some clones; where compared with another copy, unresolved V genes account for less than half of the shortfall, and the remainder is unexplained. V and J calls and clone size are as listed in that table; D and trimming were resolved from the DNA. Counted in this sample were 2,500,000 or so clones; about 90% of them appeared once. Of the sample, about 0.36% falls within the top ten clones.

Concerning this clone itself: No antigen is known for it. Nothing much larger sits one base from this clone, and base qualities are not available.

The V and J segments used are TRBV7-2 and TRBJ2-1; TRBD1 agrees with 9 junctional bases. The clonotype was recovered from a man younger than 35 in good health. Some clones in this sample may be carry-over from other donors' samples. Sequencing was performed on naive CD4+ T cells from PBMCs. The cell subset or site label, read with the paper, signifies: CD45RA+ positively selected. In nucleotides, the sequence is TGTGCCAGCAGCCTGGGACAGGGCAATGAGCAGTTCTTC. The encoded protein is CASSLGQGNEQFF.